A selection of T cell receptor beta chains follows, all from one sample in a study of shared clonotypes between healthy human individuals. Repertoires were generated with immunoSEQ multiplex PCR, while TCRdb's copy carries only in-frame clones and drops some. The repertoire consists of approximately 530,000 clones, with around 95% occurring once and the leading ten covering around 0.067%. The sample taken for sequencing was naive CD4+ T cells sorted from blood. These receptors were taken from a woman aged 30 to 39 in good health. Both conserved end residues are part of each CDR3. A D gene is named only where the DNA matches it firmly. Size is omitted from some rows. Given values are once, few, many or a class for expanded clones.

clone size: -
V gene: TRBV5-1
D gene: -
J gene: TRBJ2-3
CDR3 protein: CASSAEEGGMDTQYF
CDR3 DNA: TGCGCCAGCAGCGCGGAGGAAGGGGGGATGGATACGCAGTATTTT

clone size: -
V gene: TRBV28
D gene: TRBD1
J gene: TRBJ1-5
CDR3 protein: CASSLGGTDSNQPQHF
CDR3 DNA: TGTGCCAGCAGTCTTGGAGGGACAGACAGCAATCAGCCCCAGCATTTT

clone size: -
V gene: TRBV5-1
D gene: -
J gene: TRBJ1-1
CDR3 protein: CASKPTPGVGTEAFF
CDR3 DNA: TGCGCCAGCAAGCCCACTCCCGGGGTTGGCACTGAAGCTTTCTTT

clone size: -
V gene: TRBV11-3
D gene: -
J gene: TRBJ2-1
CDR3 protein: CASSLSSSAALGYNEQFF
CDR3 DNA: TGTGCCAGCAGCCTGAGCTCATCTGCAGCTCTAGGCTACAATGAGCAGTTCTTC

clone size: -
V gene: TRBV4-1
D gene: -
J gene: TRBJ2-3
CDR3 protein: CASSQEGRETDTQYF
CDR3 DNA: TGCGCCAGCAGCCAAGAGGGCAGGGAGACAGATACGCAGTATTTT

clone size: -
V gene: TRBV28
D gene: TRBD2
J gene: TRBJ2-3
CDR3 protein: CASTSVAGGSSSTDTQYF
CDR3 DNA: TGTGCCAGCACTTCCGTAGCGGGAGGGAGTTCTAGCACAGATACGCAGTATTTT

clone size: once
V gene: TRBV5-4
D gene: -
J gene: TRBJ1-2
CDR3 protein: CASSPIDPNYGYTF
CDR3 DNA: TGTGCCAGCAGCCCCATCGACCCTAACTATGGCTACACCTTC

clone size: -
V gene: TRBV7-6
D gene: TRBD1
J gene: TRBJ2-7
CDR3 protein: CASSSTHRGHQYF
CDR3 DNA: TGTGCCAGCAGCTCCACCCACAGGGGGCATCAGTACTTC

clone size: -
V gene: TRBV18
D gene: -
J gene: TRBJ1-2
CDR3 protein: CASSPSRDGYTF
CDR3 DNA: TGTGCCAGCTCACCGTCGAGGGATGGCTACACCTTC

clone size: once
V gene: TRBV5-6
D gene: -
J gene: TRBJ1-2
CDR3 protein: CASSLEYYGYTF
CDR3 DNA: TGTGCCAGCAGCTTGGAGTACTATGGCTACACCTTC

clone size: -
V gene: TRBV5-5
D gene: -
J gene: TRBJ1-1
CDR3 protein: CASSFTRNTEAFF
CDR3 DNA: TGTGCCAGCAGCTTCACCCGGAACACTGAAGCTTTCTTT

clone size: -
V gene: TRBV9
D gene: TRBD2
J gene: TRBJ2-1
CDR3 protein: CASSVVASGGSYNEQFF
CDR3 DNA: TGTGCCAGCAGCGTAGTCGCGTCGGGAGGGTCCTACAATGAGCAGTTCTTC

clone size: -
V gene: TRBV9
D gene: TRBD2
J gene: TRBJ2-2
CDR3 protein: CASTGAGGLGTGELFF
CDR3 DNA: TGTGCCAGCACCGGCGCGGGAGGGCTCGGCACCGGGGAGCTGTTTTTT

clone size: -
V gene: TRBV10-2
D gene: TRBD2
J gene: TRBJ2-3
CDR3 protein: CASSSGRGGSTDTQYF
CDR3 DNA: TGCGCCAGCAGTAGCGGGAGGGGAGGAAGTACAGATACGCAGTATTTT

clone size: -
V gene: TRBV2
D gene: -
J gene: TRBJ1-1
CDR3 protein: CASSSTESTEAFF
CDR3 DNA: TGTGCCAGCAGTTCGACTGAATCCACTGAAGCTTTCTTT

clone size: -
V gene: TRBV28
D gene: TRBD1
J gene: TRBJ2-5
CDR3 protein: CASSLWTGGRAETQYF
CDR3 DNA: TGTGCCAGCAGTTTATGGACAGGGGGGAGGGCAGAGACCCAGTACTTC

clone size: -
V gene: TRBV28
D gene: TRBD2
J gene: TRBJ2-7
CDR3 protein: CASNEAGGFSAYEQYF
CDR3 DNA: TGTGCCAGCAATGAAGCGGGAGGTTTTAGTGCCTACGAGCAGTACTTC

clone size: -
V gene: TRBV19
D gene: -
J gene: TRBJ2-7
CDR3 protein: CASSIVFVRDWAYEQYF
CDR3 DNA: TGTGCCAGTAGTATAGTCTTTGTGAGGGACTGGGCCTACGAGCAGTACTTC

clone size: -
V gene: TRBV15
D gene: TRBD2
J gene: TRBJ2-7
CDR3 protein: CATSRETSGSYEQYF
CDR3 DNA: TGTGCCACCAGCAGAGAAACTAGCGGGAGTTACGAGCAGTACTTC

clone size: -
V gene: TRBV5-1
D gene: -
J gene: TRBJ1-5
CDR3 protein: CASSLTGNQPQHF
CDR3 DNA: TGCGCCAGCAGCTTGACCGGCAATCAGCCCCAGCATTTT

clone size: -
V gene: TRBV2
D gene: -
J gene: TRBJ2-5
CDR3 protein: CASRRGRETQYF
CDR3 DNA: TGTGCCAGCAGAAGGGGGAGAGAGACCCAGTACTTC

clone size: -
V gene: TRBV6-5
D gene: -
J gene: TRBJ2-7
CDR3 protein: CASSRPANEQYF
CDR3 DNA: TGTGCCAGCAGTCGCCCCGCAAACGAGCAGTACTTC

clone size: -
V gene: TRBV7-2
D gene: -
J gene: TRBJ2-3
CDR3 protein: CASSNTGWGADTQYF
CDR3 DNA: TGTGCCAGCAGCAATACCGGGTGGGGGGCAGATACGCAGTATTTT

clone size: -
V gene: TRBV9
D gene: TRBD1
J gene: TRBJ2-1
CDR3 protein: CASSETRGLYNEQFF
CDR3 DNA: TGTGCCAGCAGCGAGACCAGGGGGCTGTACAATGAGCAGTTCTTC

clone size: -
V gene: TRBV7-3
D gene: TRBD1
J gene: TRBJ2-3
CDR3 protein: CASSFHGQGTDTQYF
CDR3 DNA: TGTGCCAGCAGCTTCCATGGACAGGGCACAGATACGCAGTATTTT

clone size: -
V gene: TRBV15
D gene: -
J gene: TRBJ1-4
CDR3 protein: CATSRGGETNEKLFF
CDR3 DNA: TGTGCCACCAGCAGAGGGGGGGAGACTAATGAAAAACTGTTTTTT

clone size: -
V gene: TRBV6-5
D gene: -
J gene: TRBJ1-4
CDR3 protein: CASSDQGGGEKLFF
CDR3 DNA: TGTGCCAGCAGCGATCAGGGAGGCGGTGAAAAACTGTTTTTT

clone size: once
V gene: TRBV19
D gene: TRBD1
J gene: TRBJ1-2
CDR3 protein: CASSLLQGDYGYTF
CDR3 DNA: TGTGCCAGTAGTCTTCTACAGGGGGACTATGGCTACACCTTC

clone size: -
V gene: TRBV5-1
D gene: TRBD2
J gene: TRBJ2-3
CDR3 protein: CASSLTWGGTDTQYF
CDR3 DNA: TGCGCCAGCAGCCTTACCTGGGGGGGGACAGATACGCAGTATTTT

clone size: -
V gene: TRBV5-1
D gene: -
J gene: TRBJ2-5
CDR3 protein: CASSLGVQSQETQYF
CDR3 DNA: TGCGCCAGCAGCTTGGGTGTACAGAGCCAAGAGACCCAGTACTTC

clone size: -
V gene: TRBV14
D gene: -
J gene: TRBJ1-3
CDR3 protein: CASSLYRQNPTVRNTIYF
CDR3 DNA: TGTGCCAGCAGCCTTTACAGACAGAATCCAACGGTCAGAAACACCATATATTTT

clone size: -
V gene: TRBV15
D gene: -
J gene: TRBJ2-7
CDR3 protein: CATSPRRIQNEQYF
CDR3 DNA: TGTGCCACCAGCCCTAGGAGGATCCAAAACGAGCAGTACTTC

clone size: -
V gene: TRBV21-1
D gene: -
J gene: TRBJ2-2
CDR3 protein: CASSKVTVWAGELFF
CDR3 DNA: TGTGCCAGCAGCAAAGTGACAGTTTGGGCCGGGGAGCTGTTTTTT

clone size: -
V gene: TRBV19
D gene: -
J gene: TRBJ1-5
CDR3 protein: CASSIRSDNQPQHF
CDR3 DNA: TGTGCCAGTAGTATACGGTCTGACAATCAGCCCCAGCATTTT

clone size: -
V gene: TRBV7-3
D gene: -
J gene: TRBJ2-3
CDR3 protein: CASSLDTSTDTQYF
CDR3 DNA: TGTGCCAGCAGCTTGGACACAAGCACAGATACGCAGTATTTT

clone size: -
V gene: TRBV11-1
D gene: -
J gene: TRBJ2-2
CDR3 protein: CASSLALGVVGELFF
CDR3 DNA: TGTGCCAGCAGCTTAGCGCTGGGGGTGGTCGGGGAGCTGTTTTTT

clone size: -
V gene: TRBV5-1
D gene: TRBD2
J gene: TRBJ2-5
CDR3 protein: CASSLDPSGSVRTQYF
CDR3 DNA: TGCGCCAGCAGCTTGGACCCTAGCGGGAGTGTGCGGACCCAGTACTTC

clone size: -
V gene: TRBV9
D gene: TRBD1
J gene: TRBJ1-3
CDR3 protein: CASSPRGQDLSGNTIYF
CDR3 DNA: TGTGCCAGCAGCCCTAGGGGGCAGGACCTCTCTGGAAACACCATATATTTT

clone size: -
V gene: TRBV28
D gene: TRBD2
J gene: TRBJ2-3
CDR3 protein: CASSRAGGPPDTQYF
CDR3 DNA: TGTGCCAGCAGTCGTGCGGGAGGGCCCCCAGATACGCAGTATTTT

clone size: -
V gene: TRBV5-1
D gene: -
J gene: TRBJ2-1
CDR3 protein: CASSPRPETPYNEQFF
CDR3 DNA: TGCGCCAGCAGCCCGAGGCCGGAGACTCCCTACAATGAGCAGTTCTTC

clone size: -
V gene: TRBV7-2
D gene: -
J gene: TRBJ2-3
CDR3 protein: CASSLMEGTDTQYF
CDR3 DNA: TGTGCCAGCAGCTTAATGGAGGGGACGGATACGCAGTATTTT

clone size: once
V gene: TRBV2
D gene: -
J gene: TRBJ1-2
CDR3 protein: CASMRFTANYGYTF
CDR3 DNA: TGTGCCAGCATGAGGTTCACAGCTAACTATGGCTACACCTTC

clone size: -
V gene: TRBV5-8
D gene: TRBD1
J gene: TRBJ2-7
CDR3 protein: CASSRDRPRYEQYF
CDR3 DNA: TGTGCCAGCAGCCGGGACAGGCCTCGGTACGAGCAGTACTTC

clone size: -
V gene: TRBV5-1
D gene: -
J gene: TRBJ1-4
CDR3 protein: CASSLEASALREKLFF
CDR3 DNA: TGCGCCAGCAGCTTGGAGGCCAGCGCTCTTAGGGAAAAACTGTTTTTT

clone size: -
V gene: TRBV7-9
D gene: -
J gene: TRBJ1-1
CDR3 protein: CASSARRGNLNTEAFF
CDR3 DNA: TGTGCCAGCAGCGCGAGACGGGGCAACTTGAACACTGAAGCTTTCTTT

clone size: -
V gene: TRBV28
D gene: TRBD2
J gene: TRBJ2-7
CDR3 protein: CASSSPGGENYEQYF
CDR3 DNA: TGTGCCAGCAGTTCCCCCGGGGGGGAAAACTACGAGCAGTACTTC

clone size: -
V gene: TRBV5-1
D gene: TRBD2
J gene: TRBJ2-7
CDR3 protein: CASRRTSAPPYEQYF
CDR3 DNA: TGCGCCAGCAGACGGACTAGCGCACCGCCCTACGAGCAGTACTTC

clone size: -
V gene: TRBV6-6
D gene: -
J gene: TRBJ1-5
CDR3 protein: CASSYQELGNQPQHF
CDR3 DNA: TGTGCCAGCAGTTACCAGGAATTGGGCAATCAGCCCCAGCATTTT

clone size: -
V gene: TRBV29-1
D gene: TRBD2
J gene: TRBJ2-1
CDR3 protein: CSARERAGGPNEQFF
CDR3 DNA: TGCAGCGCGAGGGAGCGGGCGGGAGGGCCAAATGAGCAGTTCTTC